The entry below gives a single T cell receptor beta chain sequence along with its context. Positive CCR7 selection of CD45RO-negative cells yielded the naive CD8 cells, and terminally differentiated effector memory CD45RA+ cells were excluded. The data originate from a study of shared clonotypes between healthy human individuals. V was clipped by 2 bases and J by 1 base, with 8 bases between them. Germline V gene lookup returns CDR1 PRHDT and CDR2 FYEKMQ (reference sequence). The CDR3 contains 14 residues. Libraries were prepared by immunoSEQ multiplex PCR; TCRdb keeps only in-frame clonotypes and omits some of them. The sample has about 2 million clones, about 94% seen once; the top ten hold 1.2%.

The rearrangement links TRBV13 to TRBJ2-5; perhaps D is TRBD1 or TRBD2 (5 bases each). This TCR came from a man aged 18 to 30 in good health. What was sequenced was naive CD8+ T cells sorted from blood. The CDR3 is CASSLWDLQETQYF. The CDR3, as DNA: TGTGCCAGCAGCTTATGGGACCTCCAAGAGACCCAGTACTTC. The complete variable domain, with remaining parts taken from reference TRBV13 and TRBJ2-5, reads AAGVIQSPRHLIKEKRETATLKCYPIPRHDTVYWYQQGPGQDPQFLISFYEKMQSDKGSIPDRFSAQQFSDYHSELNMSSLELGDSALYFCASSLWDLQETQYFGPGTRLLVL.